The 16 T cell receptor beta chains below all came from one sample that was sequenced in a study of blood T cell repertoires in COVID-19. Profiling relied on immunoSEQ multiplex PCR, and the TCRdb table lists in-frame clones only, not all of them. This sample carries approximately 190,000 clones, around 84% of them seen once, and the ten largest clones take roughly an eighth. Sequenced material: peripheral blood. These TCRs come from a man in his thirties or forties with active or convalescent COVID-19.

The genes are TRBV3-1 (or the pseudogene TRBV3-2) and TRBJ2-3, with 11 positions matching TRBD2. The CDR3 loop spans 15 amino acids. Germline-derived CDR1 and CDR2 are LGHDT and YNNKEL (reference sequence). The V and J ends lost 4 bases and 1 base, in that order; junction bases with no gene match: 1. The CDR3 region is CASSPGLAGTDTQYF. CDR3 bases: TGTGCCAGCAGCCCGGGACTAGCGGGCACAGATACGCAGTATTTT.

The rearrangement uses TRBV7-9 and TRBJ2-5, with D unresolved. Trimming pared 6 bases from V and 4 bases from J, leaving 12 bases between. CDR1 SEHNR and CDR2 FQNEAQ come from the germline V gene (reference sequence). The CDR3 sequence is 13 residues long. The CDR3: CASSPEWRETQYF. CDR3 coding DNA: TGTGCCAGCAGTCCCGAGTGGAGAGAGACCCAGTACTTC.

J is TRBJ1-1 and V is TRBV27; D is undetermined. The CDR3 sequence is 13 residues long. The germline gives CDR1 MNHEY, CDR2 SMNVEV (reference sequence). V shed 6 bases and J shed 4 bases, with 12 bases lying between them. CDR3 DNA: TGTGCCAGCAGCCCAAGATCGAGCACTGAAGCTTTCTTT. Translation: CASSPRSSTEAFF.

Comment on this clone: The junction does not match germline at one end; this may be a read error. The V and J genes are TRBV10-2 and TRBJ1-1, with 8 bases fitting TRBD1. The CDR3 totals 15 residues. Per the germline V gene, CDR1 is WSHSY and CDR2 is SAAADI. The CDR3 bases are TGCGCCAGCAGTGAGGCGCGACAGGGGAACGCTGAAGCTTTCTTT. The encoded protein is CASSEARQGNAEAFF.

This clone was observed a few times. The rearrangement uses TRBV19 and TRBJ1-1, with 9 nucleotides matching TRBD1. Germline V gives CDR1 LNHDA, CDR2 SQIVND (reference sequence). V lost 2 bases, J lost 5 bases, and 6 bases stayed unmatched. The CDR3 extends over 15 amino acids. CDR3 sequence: CASSISGTGRTEAFF. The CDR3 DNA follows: TGTGCCAGTAGTATATCGGGGACAGGGAGGACTGAAGCTTTCTTT. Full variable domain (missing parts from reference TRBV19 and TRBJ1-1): DGGITQSPKYLFRKEGQNVTLSCEQNLNHDAMYWYRQDPGQGLRLIYYSQIVNDFQKGDIAEGYSVSREKKESFPLTVTSAQKNPTAFYLCASSISGTGRTEAFFGQGTRLTVV.

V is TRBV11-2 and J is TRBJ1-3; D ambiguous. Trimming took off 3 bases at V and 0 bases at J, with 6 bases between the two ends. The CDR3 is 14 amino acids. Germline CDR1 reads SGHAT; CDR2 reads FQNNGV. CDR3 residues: CASSFRSSGNTIYF. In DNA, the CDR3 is TGTGCCAGCAGCTTCAGGTCCTCTGGAAACACCATATATTTT.

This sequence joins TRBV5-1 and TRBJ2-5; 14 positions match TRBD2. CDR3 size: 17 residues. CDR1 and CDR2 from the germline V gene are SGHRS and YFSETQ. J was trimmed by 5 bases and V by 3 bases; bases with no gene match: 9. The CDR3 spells CASSWTSGGSTGETQYF. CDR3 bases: TGCGCCAGCAGCTGGACTAGCGGGGGGAGCACGGGTGAGACCCAGTACTTC.

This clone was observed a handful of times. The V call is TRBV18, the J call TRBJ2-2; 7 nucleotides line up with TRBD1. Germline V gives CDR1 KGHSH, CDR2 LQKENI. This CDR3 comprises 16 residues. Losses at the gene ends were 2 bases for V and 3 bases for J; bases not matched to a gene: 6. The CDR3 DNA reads TGTGCCAGCTCACCAATGACAGGGAGAGACACCGGGGAGCTGTTTTTT. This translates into CASSPMTGRDTGELFF. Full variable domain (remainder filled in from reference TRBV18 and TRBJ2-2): NAGVMQNPRHLVRRRGQEARLRCSPMKGHSHVYWYRQLPEEGLKFMVYLQKENIIDESGMPKERFSAEFPKEGPSILRIQQVVRGDSAAYFCASSPMTGRDTGELFFGEGSRLTVL.

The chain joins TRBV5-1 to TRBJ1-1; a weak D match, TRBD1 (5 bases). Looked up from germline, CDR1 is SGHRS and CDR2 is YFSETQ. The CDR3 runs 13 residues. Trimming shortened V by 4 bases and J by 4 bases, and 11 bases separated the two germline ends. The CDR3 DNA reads TGCGCCAGCAGCCCGGGGGTCGGCACTGAAGCTTTCTTT. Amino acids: CASSPGVGTEAFF.

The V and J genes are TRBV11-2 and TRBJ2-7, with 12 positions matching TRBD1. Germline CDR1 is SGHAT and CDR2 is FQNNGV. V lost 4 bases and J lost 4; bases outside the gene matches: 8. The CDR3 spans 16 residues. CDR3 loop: CASSSHRDRGRYEQYV. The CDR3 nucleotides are TGTGCCAGCAGCTCGCACCGGGACAGGGGGCGGTACGAGCAGTACGTC.

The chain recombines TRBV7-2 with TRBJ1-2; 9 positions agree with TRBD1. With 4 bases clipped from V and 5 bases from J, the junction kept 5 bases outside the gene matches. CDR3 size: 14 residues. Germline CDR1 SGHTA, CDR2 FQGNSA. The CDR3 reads CASSSGTGYYGYTF. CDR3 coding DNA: TGTGCCAGCAGCTCCGGGACAGGGTATTATGGCTACACCTTC.

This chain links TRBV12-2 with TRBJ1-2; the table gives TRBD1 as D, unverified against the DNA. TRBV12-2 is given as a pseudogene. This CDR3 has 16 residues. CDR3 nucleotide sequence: TGTGCAAGTCGCCCAATGGACAGGGACCGTGCTTGGGGCTACACCTTC. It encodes CASRPMDRDRAWGYTF.

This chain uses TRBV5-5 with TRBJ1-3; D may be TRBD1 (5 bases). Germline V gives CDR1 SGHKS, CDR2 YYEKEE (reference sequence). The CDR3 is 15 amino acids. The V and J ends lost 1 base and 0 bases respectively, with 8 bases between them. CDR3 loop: CASSLQGHSGNTIYF. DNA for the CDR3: TGTGCCAGCAGCTTGCAGGGCCACTCTGGAAACACCATATATTTT.

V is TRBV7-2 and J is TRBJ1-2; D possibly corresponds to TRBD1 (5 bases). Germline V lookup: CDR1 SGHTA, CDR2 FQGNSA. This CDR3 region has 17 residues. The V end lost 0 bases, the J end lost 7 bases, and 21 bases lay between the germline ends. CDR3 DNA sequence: TGTGCCAGCAGCTTAGCTCTCCCGGGCAGGGTAGGCGGTGGCTACACCTTC. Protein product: CASSLALPGRVGGGYTF.

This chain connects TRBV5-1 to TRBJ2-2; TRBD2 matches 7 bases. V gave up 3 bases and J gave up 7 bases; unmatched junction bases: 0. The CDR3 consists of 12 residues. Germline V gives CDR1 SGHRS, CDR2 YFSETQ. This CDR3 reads CASSWEGGELFF. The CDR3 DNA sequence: TGCGCCAGCAGCTGGGAGGGCGGGGAGCTGTTTTTT.

The CDR3 spells CASPGQGPYEQYV. CDR3 sequence (DNA): TGTGCCAGCCCCGGACAGGGTCCCTACGAGCAGTACGTC. The V and J genes are TRBV21-1 and TRBJ2-7; the table assigns TRBD1, which was not confirmed against the DNA. TRBV21-1 is given as a pseudogene. The CDR3 runs 13 residues.